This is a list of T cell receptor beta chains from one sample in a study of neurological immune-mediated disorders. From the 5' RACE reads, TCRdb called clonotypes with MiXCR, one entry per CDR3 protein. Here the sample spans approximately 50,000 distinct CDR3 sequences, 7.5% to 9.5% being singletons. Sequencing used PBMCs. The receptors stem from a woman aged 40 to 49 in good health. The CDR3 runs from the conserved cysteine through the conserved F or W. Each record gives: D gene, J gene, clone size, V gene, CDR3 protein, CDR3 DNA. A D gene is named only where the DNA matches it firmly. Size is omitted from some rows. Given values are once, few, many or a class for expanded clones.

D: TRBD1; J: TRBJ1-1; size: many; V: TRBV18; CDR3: CASSYPGGWNTEAFF; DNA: TGTGCCAGCTCATATCCAGGGGGCTGGAACACTGAAGCTTTCTTT
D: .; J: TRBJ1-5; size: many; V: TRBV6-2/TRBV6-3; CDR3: CASSYFFRFGNQPQHF; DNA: TGTGCCAGCAGTTATTTTTTCCGGTTTGGCAATCAGCCCCAGCATTTT
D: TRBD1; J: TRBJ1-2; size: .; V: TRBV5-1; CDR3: CASAGGDWTGGEGYTF; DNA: TGCGCCAGCGCCGGAGGGGACTGGACAGGGGGAGAGGGCTACACCTTC
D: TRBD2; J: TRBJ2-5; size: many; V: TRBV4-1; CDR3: CASSQPTSGGPKETQYF; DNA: TGCGCCAGCAGCCAACCCACTAGCGGGGGACCGAAAGAGACCCAGTACTTC
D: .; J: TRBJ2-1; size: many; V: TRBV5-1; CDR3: CASSLEGGDYNEQFF; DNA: TGCGCCAGCAGCTTGGAGGGGGGCGACTACAATGAGCAGTTCTTC
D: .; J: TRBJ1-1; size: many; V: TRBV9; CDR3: CASSVAPGLNTEAFF; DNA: TGTGCCAGCAGCGTAGCGCCAGGGTTGAACACTGAAGCTTTCTTT
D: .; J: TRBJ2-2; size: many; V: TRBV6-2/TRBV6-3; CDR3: CASSQLMNTGELFF; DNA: TGTGCCAGCAGCCAGCTGATGAACACCGGGGAGCTGTTTTTT
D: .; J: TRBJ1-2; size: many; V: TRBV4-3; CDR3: CASSLYSSYGYTF; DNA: TGCGCCAGCAGCCTTTACAGTTCCTATGGCTACACCTTC
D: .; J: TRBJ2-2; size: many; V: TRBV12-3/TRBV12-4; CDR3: CASSDTLPENTGELFF; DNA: TGTGCCAGCAGTGATACACTGCCCGAGAACACCGGGGAGCTGTTTTTT
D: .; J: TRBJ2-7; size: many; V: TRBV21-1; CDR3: CASSSGTAYEQYF; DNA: TGTGCCAGCAGCTCCGGGACAGCCTACGAGCAGTACTTC